This T cell receptor beta chain appears in the sequencing data of a study of PD-1 blockade in mismatch repair-deficient tumors (dated by TCRdb to between 2016 and 2019). Regarding the research as a whole: Between late 2013 and September 2016, the trial enrolled 86 consecutive patients with about a dozen mismatch repair-deficient cancer types, every one of whom had been previously treated and was progressing. Tumor-associated T cell clones in the peripheral blood of patients responding to PD-1 blockade were tracked using deep sequencing of TCR CDR3 regions.

For each enrolled patient, mismatch repair deficiency was established using either polymerase chain reaction or immunohistochemistry. TCR sequencing was carried out for a few patients who responded to pembrolizumab therapy. In the phase II trial, pembrolizumab PD-1 blockade was tested prospectively in advanced mismatch repair-deficient cancers, no matter which tissue of origin the cancers came from. Peripheral blood T cell samples were collected serially, before PD-1 blockade began and at several time points afterward. The timing of each blood sample was reported as weeks after the first dose of pembrolizumab. The library came from the immunoSEQ multiplex PCR assay. In TCRdb, the immuneACCESS table is reduced to in-frame sequences with V and J assigned. These tables do not hold every clone; where another copy was compared, an unresolved V gene accounts for under half, and the others remain unexplained. Recorded for this sample are around 10,000 clones; 85% of them occurred a single time. The ten largest clones add up to about 0.97% of the sample.

On this clone: Its target antigen remains unknown. No base-level quality is on record; no much larger clone is a single base apart.

Results the study describes overall, beyond this receptor: After pembrolizumab, tumor-resident clones, which were often undetectable in blood before treatment, expanded rapidly and then contracted, generally ahead of radiologic responses.

The receptor was isolated from an adult with mismatch repair-deficient cancer. The sample consisted of PBMCs, taken 46 to 49 weeks after starting pembrolizumab.

CDR3 sequence: CASSSTDTNEQFF. The DNA sequence follows: TGTGCCAGCAGCTCGACGGACACCAATGAGCAGTTCTTC. The rearrangement combines TRBV7-3 with TRBJ2-1; TRBD1 could be the D gene, as 5 bases match. From the germline V gene, CDR1 is SGHTA and CDR2 is FQGTGA. The CDR3 contains 13 residues, cysteine and phenylalanine counted. Only the CDR3 region is kept as DNA, spanning 39 bases read in frame from base 1. V lost 4 bases and J lost 6 bases; the stretch between them is 10 bases long.